In its sample, the clone carrying this T cell receptor (beta chain) was seen a few times. Its antigen is unidentified. The germline V gene has CDR1 MNHNY and CDR2 SVGAGI (reference sequence). V shed 5 bases, J shed 4 bases, and the junction held 8 bases outside the gene matches. The CDR3 length is 14 residues. The data belong to a study of T cells after yellow fever vaccination. About the study: SMART-Seq v4 Ultra Low Input served to prepare low-cell-number fractions.

As TCR cDNA was made by 5'RACE template switching, a universal primer site and UMIs were added. TCRdb processed the 5' RACE reads anew with MiXCR; each CDR3 protein has one entry. Of some 390,000 distinct CDR3 sequences listed, under 20% were seen once; the top ten hold 18%. Whole-study findings and limits: Repertoires obtained by FACS sorting could include abundant clonotypes that entered as contaminants from the bulk population.

The sequenced sample was PBMCs, obtained before the yellow fever booster vaccination. This sequence was found in a man aged 18 to 30 who received the YFV17D yellow fever vaccine. The chain uses TRBV6-6 and TRBJ2-7; 7 positions agree with TRBD2. CDR3 in DNA: TGTGCCAGCAGTCCGGGGGGTAAGCAATACGAGCAGTACTTC. This translates into CASSPGGKQYEQYF.